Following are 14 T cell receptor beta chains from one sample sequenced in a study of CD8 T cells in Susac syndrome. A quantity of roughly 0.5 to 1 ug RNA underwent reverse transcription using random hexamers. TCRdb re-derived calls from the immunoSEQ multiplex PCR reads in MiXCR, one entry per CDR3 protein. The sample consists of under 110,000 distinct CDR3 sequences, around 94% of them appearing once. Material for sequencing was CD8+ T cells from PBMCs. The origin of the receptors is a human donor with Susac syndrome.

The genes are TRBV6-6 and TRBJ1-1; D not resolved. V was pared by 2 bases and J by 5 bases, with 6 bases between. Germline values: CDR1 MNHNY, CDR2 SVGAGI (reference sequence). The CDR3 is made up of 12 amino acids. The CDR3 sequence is CASSYARTEAFF. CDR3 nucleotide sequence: TGTGCCAGCAGTTACGCAAGGACTGAAGCTTTCTTT.

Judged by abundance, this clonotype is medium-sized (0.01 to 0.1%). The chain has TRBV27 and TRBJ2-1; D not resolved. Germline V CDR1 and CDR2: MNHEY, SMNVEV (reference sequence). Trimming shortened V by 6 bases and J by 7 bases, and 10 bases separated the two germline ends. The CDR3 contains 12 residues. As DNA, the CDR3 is TGTGCCAGCAGCTTAGTAGGGAATGAGCAGTTCTTC. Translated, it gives CASSLVGNEQFF.

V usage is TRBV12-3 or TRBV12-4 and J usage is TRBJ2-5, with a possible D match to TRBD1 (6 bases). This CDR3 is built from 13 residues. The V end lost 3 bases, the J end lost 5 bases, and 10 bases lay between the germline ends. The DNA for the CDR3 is TGTGCCAGCAGTTTCGCAGGGGAGGAGACCCAGTACTTC. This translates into CASSFAGEETQYF.

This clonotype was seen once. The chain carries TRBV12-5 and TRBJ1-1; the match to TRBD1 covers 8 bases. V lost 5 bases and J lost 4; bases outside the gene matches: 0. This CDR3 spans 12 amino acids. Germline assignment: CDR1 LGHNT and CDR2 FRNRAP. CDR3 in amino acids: CASGTGGTEAFF. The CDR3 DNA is TGTGCTAGTGGTACAGGGGGCACTGAAGCTTTCTTT.

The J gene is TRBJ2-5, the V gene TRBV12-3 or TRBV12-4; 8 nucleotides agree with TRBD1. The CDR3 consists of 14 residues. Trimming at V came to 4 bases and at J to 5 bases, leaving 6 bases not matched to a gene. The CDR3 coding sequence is TGTGCCAGCAGTTCAGGGGGCGTAGGGGAGACCCAGTACTTC. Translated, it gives CASSSGGVGETQYF.

CDR3 coding DNA: TGTGCCACCCCTAGCGGGGGGCCCCAGGGTGAGCAGTTCTTC. This codes for CATPSGGPQGEQFF. V and J are TRBV12-3 or TRBV12-4 and TRBJ2-1; TRBD2 matches at 11 bases. The trim removed 10 bases at V and 9 bases at J, leaving 11 bases unmatched. The CDR3 consists of 14 residues.

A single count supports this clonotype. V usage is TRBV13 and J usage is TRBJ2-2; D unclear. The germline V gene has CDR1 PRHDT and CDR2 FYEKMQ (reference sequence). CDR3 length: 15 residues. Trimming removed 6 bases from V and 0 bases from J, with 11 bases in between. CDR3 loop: CASRVRQANTGELFF. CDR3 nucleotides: TGTGCCAGCAGGGTGCGACAAGCGAACACCGGGGAGCTGTTTTTT.

The CDR3 here is CASSQDPGQGIYEQYF. The CDR3 DNA reads as TGCGCCAGCAGCCAAGACCCCGGACAGGGGATCTACGAGCAGTACTTC. The chain has TRBV4-3 and TRBJ2-7, with 9 bases that match TRBD1. Germline V gene data show CDR1 as LGHNA and CDR2 as YSLEER. CDR3 size: 16 residues. J gave up 3 bases and V 0 bases, and 6 bases lay outside the gene matches.

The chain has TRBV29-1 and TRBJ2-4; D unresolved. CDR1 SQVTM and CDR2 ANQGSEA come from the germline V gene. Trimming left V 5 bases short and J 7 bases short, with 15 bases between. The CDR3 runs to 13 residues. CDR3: CSVRPGHGNIQYF. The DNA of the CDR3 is TGCAGCGTTCGTCCCGGGCACGGGAACATTCAGTACTTC.

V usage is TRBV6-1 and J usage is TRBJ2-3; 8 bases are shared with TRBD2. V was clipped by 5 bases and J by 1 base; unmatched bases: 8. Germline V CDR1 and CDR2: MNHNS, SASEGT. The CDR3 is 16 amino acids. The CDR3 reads CASSRTSPIGTDTQYF. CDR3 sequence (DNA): TGTGCCAGCAGTCGGACTAGCCCTATAGGCACAGATACGCAGTATTTT.

CDR3 DNA sequence: TGCAGTGCTAGAGATGCTCGAAACACCATATATTTT. It yields the protein CSARDARNTIYF. This chain uses TRBV20-1 with TRBJ1-3, with unresolved D. The CDR3 length is 12 residues. The germline CDR1 and CDR2 sequences are DFQATT and SNEGSKA (reference sequence). V shed 0 bases and J shed 5 bases, with 5 bases lying between them.

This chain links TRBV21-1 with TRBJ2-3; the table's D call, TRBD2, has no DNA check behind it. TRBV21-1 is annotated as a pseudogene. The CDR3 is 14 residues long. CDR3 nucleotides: TGTGCCAACCTGGGGACTAGTGTAGAGGATACGCAGTATTTT. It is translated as CANLGTSVEDTQYF.

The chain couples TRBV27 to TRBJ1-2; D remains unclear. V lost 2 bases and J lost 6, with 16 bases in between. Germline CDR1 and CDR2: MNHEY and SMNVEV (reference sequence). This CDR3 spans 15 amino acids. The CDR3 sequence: CASSLTWMGWDGYTF. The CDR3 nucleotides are TGTGCCAGCAGTTTAACCTGGATGGGGTGGGATGGCTACACCTTC.

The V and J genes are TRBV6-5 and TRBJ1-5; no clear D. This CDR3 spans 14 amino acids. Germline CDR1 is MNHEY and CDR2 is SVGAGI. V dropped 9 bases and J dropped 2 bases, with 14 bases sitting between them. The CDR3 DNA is TGTGCCAGGGGAGTGAAAATTGGCAATCAGCCCCAGCATTTT. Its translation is CARGVKIGNQPQHF.